These 8 T cell receptor beta chains share one sample of origin, sequenced in a study of shared clonotypes between healthy human individuals. The table came from immunoSEQ multiplex PCR; TCRdb's copy has only in-frame clones and leaves some out. This table has more than 1 million clones, around 82% appearing once. Sequencing was done on a sample of memory CD4+ T cells from PBMCs. Subset denoted: CD45RA-negative fraction. All receptors derive from a man younger than 35 in good health. Some clones in this sample may be carry-over from other donors' samples.

The gene calls are TRBV30 and TRBJ2-2, with D perhaps TRBD2 (5 bases). The germline V and J ends were trimmed by 0 bases and 7 bases, with 21 bases remaining between them. The germline V gene has CDR1 GTSNPN and CDR2 SVGIG (reference sequence). The CDR3 extends over 17 amino acids. CDR3 sequence reads: CAWSVSRRIFGSGELFF. CDR3 DNA sequence: TGTGCCTGGAGTGTATCGCGGAGGATATTTGGGAGCGGGGAGCTGTTTTTT.

A remark on this clone: Other DNA sequences from this sample encode an identical CDR3 as well. The V and J genes are TRBV7-9 and TRBJ2-3, with 9 bases lining up with TRBD1. From germline, CDR1 is SEHNR and CDR2 FQNEAQ (reference sequence). V was pared by 6 bases and J by 0 bases, with 1 base of the junction left unmatched. This CDR3 comprises 14 residues. CDR3 DNA sequence: TGTGCCAGCAGGGGGACAGGGAGCACAGATACGCAGTATTTT. This sequence encodes CASRGTGSTDTQYF.

With respect to this clone: The identical CDR3 is also encoded by other nucleotide sequences in the sample. The chain employs TRBV19 and TRBJ1-1; D uncertain. Between the trimmed V and J ends, which lost 7 bases and 1 base, there was a span of 7 bases. Germline V gene data show CDR1 as LNHDA and CDR2 as SQIVND (reference sequence). The CDR3 runs 12 residues. The CDR3 sequence: CASKVGNTEAFF. The CDR3 bases are TGTGCCAGTAAAGTAGGGAACACTGAAGCTTTCTTT.

This clone was seen a few times. The chain carries TRBV6-1 and TRBJ2-1; D possibly corresponds to TRBD2 (6 bases). CDR1 is MNHNS and CDR2 is SASEGT in the germline V gene. CDR3 length: 17 residues. Trimming took 0 bases from V and 0 from J, leaving 12 bases between them. The DNA for the CDR3 is TGTGCCAGCAGTGAAGCGTACGGCGGGGACTCCTACAATGAGCAGTTCTTC. It codes for CASSEAYGGDSYNEQFF.

The V and J genes are TRBV11-2 and TRBJ2-7, with 13 bases fitting TRBD2. The V segment lost 6 bases and the J segment 6 bases; nucleotides outside the gene matches: 8. This CDR3 contains 15 residues. CDR1 and CDR2 from the germline V gene are SGHAT and FQNNGV. The CDR3 DNA sequence: TGTGCCAGCAGGAAGACTAGCGGGAGGATTTCCGAGCAGTACTTC. It translates to CASRKTSGRISEQYF.

V gene TRBV7-8 combines with J gene TRBJ1-3; D possibly corresponds to TRBD1 (5 bases). Germline V gene sequence: CDR1 SGHVS, CDR2 FQNEAQ. The CDR3 runs to 16 residues. The V end lost 1 base, the J end lost 2 bases, and 12 bases lay between the germline ends. CDR3 loop: CASSLGDLQTGNTIYF. CDR3 coding DNA: TGTGCCAGCAGCTTAGGGGACCTTCAGACTGGAAACACCATATATTTT.

As for this clone: The sample has other DNA sequences that encode this CDR3 too. V gene TRBV28 combines with J gene TRBJ1-2, with 10 bases aligning to TRBD1. In germline, CDR1 is MDHEN, CDR2 SYDVKM. The CDR3 consists of 12 residues. Trimming took 6 bases from V and 8 from J; bases not matched to a gene: 3. DNA for the CDR3: TGTGCCAGCAGACCGACAGGGGGCGGCTACACCTTC. Protein: CASRPTGGGYTF.

In its sample, this clone was seen once. This chain connects TRBV28 to TRBJ1-1, with TRBD1 identical over 8 bases. J lost 4 bases, V lost 3 bases, and 4 bases had no gene match. The CDR3 has 14 residues. Germline V gene data show CDR1 as MDHEN and CDR2 as SYDVKM. The CDR3 loop reads CASSFSGGGTEAFF. For the CDR3, the DNA is TGTGCCAGCAGTTTCTCAGGGGGCGGCACTGAAGCTTTCTTT.